This TCR beta chain is drawn from a study of CD8 T cells in Susac syndrome. Random hexamers primed reverse transcription of about 0.5 to 1 ug RNA. Amplification of TCR beta CDR3 was carried out by immunoSEQ multiplex PCR, which covered 54 Vbeta and 13 Jbeta segments. TCRdb analysed the immunoSEQ multiplex PCR reads with MiXCR anew, one entry per CDR3 protein. This sample yields 180,000 or so distinct CDR3 sequences, of which about 95% are seen a single time; around 0.11% belongs to the top ten. Trimming took 0 bases from V and 2 from J, leaving 11 bases between them. CDR1 and CDR2 (germline): LNHNV, YYDKDF (reference sequence). CDR3 size: 16 residues.

The chain is built from TRBV15 and TRBJ2-4; tentatively, D is TRBD1 or TRBD2 (5 bases each). Sequencing was done on a sample of CD4+ T cells from PBMCs. This TCR was sampled from a human donor in good health. The CDR3 protein is CATSRDWGTTKNIQYF. Written as DNA, the CDR3 is TGTGCCACCAGCAGAGATTGGGGGACGACCAAAAACATTCAGTACTTC.